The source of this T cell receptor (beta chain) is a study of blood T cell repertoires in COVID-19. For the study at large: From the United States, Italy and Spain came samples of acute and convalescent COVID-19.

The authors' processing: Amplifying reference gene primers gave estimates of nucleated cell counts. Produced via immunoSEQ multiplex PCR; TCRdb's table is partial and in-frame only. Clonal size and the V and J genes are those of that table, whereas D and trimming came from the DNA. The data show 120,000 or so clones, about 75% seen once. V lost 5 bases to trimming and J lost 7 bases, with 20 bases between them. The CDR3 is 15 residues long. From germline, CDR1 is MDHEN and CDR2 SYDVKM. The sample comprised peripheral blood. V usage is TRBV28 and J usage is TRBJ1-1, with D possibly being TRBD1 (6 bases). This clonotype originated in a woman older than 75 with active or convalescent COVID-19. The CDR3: CASSTNWGGTFEAFF. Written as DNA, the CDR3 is TGTGCCAGCAGTACAAATTGGGGGGGCACCTTTGAAGCTTTCTTT. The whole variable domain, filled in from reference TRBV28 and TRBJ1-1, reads DVKVTQSSRYLVKRTGEKVFLECVQDMDHENMFWYRQDPGLGLRLIYFSYDVKMKEKGDIPEGYSVSREKKERFSLILESASTNQTSMYLCASSTNWGGTFEAFFGQGTRLTVV.